The next 16 T cell receptor beta chains were all read from a single sample in a study of shared clonotypes between healthy human individuals. Generated by immunoSEQ multiplex PCR, the TCRdb table keeps only in-frame clones and is missing some. Here the sample spans nearly 750,000 clones, just under 75% being singletons. Sequences were obtained from memory CD4+ T cells sorted from blood. As for subset: CD45RA-negative fraction. These receptors were collected from a woman younger than 45 in good health.

CDR3 coding DNA: TGCGCCAGCAGCTTGGGGGAGGGGGCGCCGACCACTGAAGCTTTCTTT. Protein sequence: CASSLGEGAPTTEAFF. This sequence joins TRBV5-1 and TRBJ1-1, with 7 bases that match TRBD1. The CDR3 has 16 residues. CDR1 and CDR2 from the germline V gene are SGHRS and YFSETQ. V dropped 0 bases and J dropped 4; count of bases not matched to a gene: 9.

This chain links TRBV19 with TRBJ1-5, with a tentative D call TRBD1 (6 bases). The V gene lost 7 bases and the J gene lost 7 bases, with 17 bases spanning the gap. Germline V gives CDR1 LNHDA, CDR2 SQIVND (reference sequence). The CDR3 has 14 amino acids. DNA of the CDR3: TGTGCCAGTACCCAGAGGGGGGCAAGACAGCCCCAGCATTTT. This gives the protein CASTQRGARQPQHF.

J is TRBJ2-2 and V is TRBV9; 8 bases are a match to TRBD2. J gave up 0 bases and V 3 bases, and 4 bases lay outside the gene matches. Germline lookup yields CDR1 SGDLS and CDR2 YYNGEE. The CDR3 is 16 amino acids. The CDR3 DNA is TGTGCCAGCAGCGATCGAGCGGGAGCGAACACCGGGGAGCTGTTTTTT. The encoded protein is CASSDRAGANTGELFF.

The chain has TRBV11-2 and TRBJ2-1; 7 bases match TRBD1. This CDR3 has 11 amino acids. CDR1 is SGHAT and CDR2 is FQNNGV in the germline V gene. With V trimmed by 3 bases and J by 11 bases, 1 base remained unmatched. CDR3 in amino acids: CASSLGQKQFF. CDR3 sequence (DNA): TGTGCCAGCAGCTTGGGACAGAAGCAGTTCTTC.

CDR3 sequence reads: CASRIGGRTYEQYF. The CDR3, as DNA: TGTGCCAGCAGGATCGGGGGGCGAACCTACGAGCAGTACTTC. This chain uses TRBV28 with TRBJ2-7, with a possible D match to TRBD2 (7 bases). The CDR3 has 14 amino acids. Looked up from germline, CDR1 is MDHEN and CDR2 is SYDVKM. Between the trimmed V and J ends, which lost 6 bases and 2 bases, there was a span of 14 bases.

In DNA, the CDR3 is TGTGCCAGCGCCCAGGGGTCACCGAATCAGCCCCAGCATTTT. It encodes CASAQGSPNQPQHF. The chain carries TRBV28 and TRBJ1-5; possibly TRBD1 for D (6 bases). Germline assignment: CDR1 MDHEN and CDR2 SYDVKM. Trimming pared 8 bases from V and 4 bases from J, leaving 15 bases between. CDR3 length equals 14 residues.

This sequence joins TRBV27 and TRBJ2-7; possible D gene TRBD1, 6 bases. V gave up 6 bases and J gave up 2 bases, with 17 bases separating them. This CDR3 is 15 amino acids long. Germline V gene data show CDR1 as MNHEY and CDR2 as SMNVEV (reference sequence). The CDR3 DNA is TGTGCCAGCAGCAGGGGACAACCTTACGCCTACGAGCAGTACTTC. Its translation: CASSRGQPYAYEQYF.

The gene calls are TRBV6-1 and TRBJ2-5; 8 bases line up with TRBD1. CDR3 length: 14 amino acids. The J segment lost 5 bases and the V segment lost 4 bases, leaving 6 bases of the junction unmatched. Germline CDR1 and CDR2: MNHNS and SASEGT. DNA for the CDR3: TGTGCCAGCAGTGGCACAGGGGGGATCGAGACCCAGTACTTC. As protein: CASSGTGGIETQYF.

The chain employs TRBV6-6 and TRBJ2-5; D not resolved. CDR1 and CDR2 from the germline V gene are MNHNY and SVGAGI (reference sequence). This CDR3 is built from 13 residues. Between the trimmed V and J ends, which lost 2 bases and 1 base, there was a span of 5 bases. The CDR3 region is CASSYRVQETQYF. In DNA, the CDR3 is TGTGCCAGCAGTTACAGGGTCCAAGAGACCCAGTACTTC.

The chain couples TRBV28 to TRBJ2-2, with unresolved D. The CDR3 extends over 14 amino acids. V was trimmed by 6 bases and J by 4 bases, leaving 12 bases between them. In germline, CDR1 is MDHEN, CDR2 SYDVKM. CDR3 residues: CASSFWAGTGELFF. The CDR3 DNA is TGTGCCAGCAGCTTCTGGGCAGGCACCGGGGAGCTGTTTTTT.

The chain is built from TRBV19 and TRBJ2-7; 11 bases match TRBD1. CDR1 is LNHDA and CDR2 is SQIVND in the germline V gene (reference sequence). There are 14 residues in the CDR3. With V trimmed by 4 bases and J by 4 bases, 3 bases remained unmatched. The CDR3 loop reads CASSSGTGGYEQYF. The CDR3 nucleotides read TGTGCCAGTAGTAGTGGGACAGGGGGTTACGAGCAGTACTTC.

For this clone: This may be a read error, as it is one base from a much larger clone. The chain employs TRBV7-3 and TRBJ2-6; D not resolved. Trimming shortened V by 0 bases and J by 1 base, and 1 base separated the two germline ends. Germline assignment: CDR1 SGHTA and CDR2 FQGTGA. The CDR3 is made up of 14 amino acids. The CDR3 coding sequence is TGTGCCAGCAGCTTAACTTCTGGGGCCAACGTCCTGACTTTC. This codes for CASSLTSGANVLTF.

In this sample, this clone turned up a few times. The chain employs TRBV19 and TRBJ1-3; possible D gene TRBD1, 6 bases. Trimming shortened V by 4 bases and J by 0 bases, and 10 bases separated the two germline ends. CDR1 is LNHDA and CDR2 is SQIVND in the germline V gene (reference sequence). The CDR3 totals 15 residues. The CDR3 loop reads CASSTGQLSGNTIYF. In DNA, the CDR3 is TGTGCCAGTAGTACCGGACAGCTCTCTGGAAACACCATATATTTT.

This CDR3 reads CSWGAGGPNTEAFF. The CDR3 DNA sequence: TGCAGCTGGGGGGCAGGGGGCCCGAACACTGAAGCTTTCTTT. The chain employs TRBV29-1 and TRBJ1-1; 8 nucleotides agree with TRBD1. The trim removed 8 bases at V and 1 base at J, leaving 9 bases unmatched. The CDR3 runs 14 residues. Germline values: CDR1 SQVTM, CDR2 ANQGSEA.

This sequence joins TRBV28 and TRBJ1-2, with D tentatively TRBD1 (6 bases). Trimming removed 8 bases from V and 6 bases from J, with 13 bases in between. Germline V gene lookup returns CDR1 MDHEN and CDR2 SYDVKM. This CDR3 has 12 residues. The CDR3 sequence: CASQSGADGYTF. DNA of the CDR3: TGTGCCAGCCAATCAGGGGCTGATGGCTACACCTTC.

The chain links TRBV30 to TRBJ2-5; tentatively, D is TRBD2 (6 bases). V was cut by 1 base and J by 2 bases, with 11 bases left in between. Germline V CDR1 and CDR2: GTSNPN, SVGIG (reference sequence). The CDR3 has 14 amino acids. CDR3 residues: CAWSGLAQQETQYF. The DNA of the CDR3 is TGTGCCTGGAGTGGCCTAGCGCAACAAGAGACCCAGTACTTC.